Listed here are 3 T cell receptor beta chains from one sample, sequenced in a study of blood T cells in healthy people across ages (dated by TCRdb to between 2014 and 2017). The library was built by means of 5' RACE. The sequencing machine was an Illumina HiSeq 2500. A second PCR of roughly 6 to 11 cycles was performed with a sample-barcoded 5' primer and a J-beta primer mix. TCRdb trimmed the raw reads at Q25, called clones with MiXCR and kept productive beta chains. Rows are combined by CDR3 protein, so each entry shows the most common genes and DNA. The sample data list about 1.1 million distinct CDR3 sequences, and around two fifths of these were observed just once. Around 13% of the sample lies in the top ten. Material: blood. These receptors were collected from a man younger than 30 in good health.

This clonotype was detected only a few times. The rearrangement links TRBV21-1 to TRBJ1-6. TRBV21-1 is a pseudogene locus. The CDR3 loop spans 12 amino acids. CDR3 DNA: TGTGCCAGCAGCAAAGCGCTCTCACCCCTCCACTTT. It codes for CASSKALSPLHF.

The V call is TRBV10-3, the J call TRBJ1-3; no reliable D call. V lost 8 bases and J lost 0, with 8 bases in between. This CDR3 region has 13 residues. Per the germline V gene, CDR1 is ENHRY and CDR2 is SYGVKD. CDR3 sequence: CAIFDNSGNTIYF. The CDR3 coding sequence is TGTGCCATCTTCGACAACTCTGGAAACACCATATATTTT.

In this sample, this clonotype turned up a few times. J is TRBJ2-7 and V is TRBV28; D ambiguous. Trimming shortened V by 11 bases and J by 4 bases, and 24 bases separated the two germline ends. Germline V gives CDR1 MDHEN, CDR2 SYDVKM. This CDR3 region has 15 residues. DNA for the CDR3: TGTGCCGTAGCCAGACTCTCCCTCCTTTTTTACGAGCAGTACTTC. It is translated as CAVARLSLLFYEQYF.